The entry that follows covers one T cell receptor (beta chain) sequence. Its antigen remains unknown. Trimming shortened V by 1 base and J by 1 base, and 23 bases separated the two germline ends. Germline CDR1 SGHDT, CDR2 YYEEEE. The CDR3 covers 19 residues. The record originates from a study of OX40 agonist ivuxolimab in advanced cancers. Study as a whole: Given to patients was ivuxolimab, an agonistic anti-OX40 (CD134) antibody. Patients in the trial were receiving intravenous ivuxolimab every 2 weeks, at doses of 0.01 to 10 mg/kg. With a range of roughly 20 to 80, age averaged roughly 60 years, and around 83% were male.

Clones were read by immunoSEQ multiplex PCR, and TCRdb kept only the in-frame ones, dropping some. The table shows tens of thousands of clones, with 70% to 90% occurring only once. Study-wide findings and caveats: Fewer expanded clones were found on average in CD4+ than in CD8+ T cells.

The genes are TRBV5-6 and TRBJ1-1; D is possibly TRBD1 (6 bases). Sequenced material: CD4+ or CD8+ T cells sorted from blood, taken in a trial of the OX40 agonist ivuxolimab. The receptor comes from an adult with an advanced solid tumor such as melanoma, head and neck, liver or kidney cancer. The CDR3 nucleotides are TGTGCCAGCAGCTTGTTAGGCGCGGGGGGCGAACCCCCGAACACTGAAGCTTTCTTT. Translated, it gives CASSLLGAGGEPPNTEAFF.